This T cell receptor (beta chain) comes out of a study of T cells after yellow fever vaccination. This clonotype was detected a few times. In making TCR cDNA, 5'RACE template switching added a universal primer site and UMIs to it. TCRdb independently ran MiXCR on the 5' RACE reads; one entry per CDR3 protein. The profile shows 450,000 to 550,000 distinct CDR3 sequences, about a fifth of them singletons. CDR3 length: 15 residues. CDR1 and CDR2 from the germline V gene are KGHSH and LQKENI. Trimming removed 3 bases at V and 5 bases at J, with 14 bases between. V is TRBV18 and J is TRBJ1-5, with TRBD1 as a possible D gene (5 bases). The material was PBMCs, obtained approximately 22 days after the first yellow fever vaccination. The clonotype originates from a man younger than 30 who received the YFV17D yellow fever vaccine. CDR3 bases: TGTGCCAGCTCACCCGGGGGACTCGAGTATCAGCCCCAGCATTTT. Protein sequence: CASSPGGLEYQPQHF.